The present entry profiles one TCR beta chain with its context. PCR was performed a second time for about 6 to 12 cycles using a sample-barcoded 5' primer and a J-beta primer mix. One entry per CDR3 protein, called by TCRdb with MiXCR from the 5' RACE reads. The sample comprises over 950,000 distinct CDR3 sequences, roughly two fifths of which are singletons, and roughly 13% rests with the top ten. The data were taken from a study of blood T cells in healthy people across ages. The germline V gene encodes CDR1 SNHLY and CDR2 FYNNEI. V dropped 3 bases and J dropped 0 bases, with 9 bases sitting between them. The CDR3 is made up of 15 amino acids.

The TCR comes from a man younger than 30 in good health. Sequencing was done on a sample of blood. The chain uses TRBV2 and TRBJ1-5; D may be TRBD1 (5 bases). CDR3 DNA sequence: TGTGCCAGCAGTGATAGGGGTTATAGCAATCAGCCCCAGCATTTT. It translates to CASSDRGYSNQPQHF.